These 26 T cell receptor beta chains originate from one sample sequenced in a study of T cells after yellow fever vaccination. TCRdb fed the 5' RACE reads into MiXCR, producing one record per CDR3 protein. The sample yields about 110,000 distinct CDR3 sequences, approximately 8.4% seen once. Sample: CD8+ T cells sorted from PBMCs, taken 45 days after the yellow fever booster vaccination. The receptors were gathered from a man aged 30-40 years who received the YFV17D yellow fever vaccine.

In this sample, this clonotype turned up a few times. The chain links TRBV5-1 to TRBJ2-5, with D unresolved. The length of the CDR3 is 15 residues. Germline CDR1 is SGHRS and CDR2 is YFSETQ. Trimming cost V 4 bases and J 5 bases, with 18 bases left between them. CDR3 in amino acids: CASSQERTVRETQYF. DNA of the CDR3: TGCGCCAGCAGCCAGGAGAGGACGGTTCGGGAGACCCAGTACTTC.

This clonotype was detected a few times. CDR3 coding DNA: TGCGCCAGCAACCTTAATGAGCAGTTCTTC. Protein product: CASNLNEQFF. The chain recombines TRBV10-2 with TRBJ2-1; no clear D. Looked up from germline, CDR1 is WSHSY and CDR2 is SAAADI. Trimming stripped 7 bases from V and 7 bases from J, with 5 bases between. The CDR3 totals 10 residues.

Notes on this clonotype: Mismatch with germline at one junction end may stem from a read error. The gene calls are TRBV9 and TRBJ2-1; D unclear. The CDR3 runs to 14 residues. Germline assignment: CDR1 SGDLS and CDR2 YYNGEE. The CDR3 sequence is CASSDTNGYNEQIF. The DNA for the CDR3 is TGTGCCAGCAGCGATACAAACGGGTACAATGAGCAGATCTTC.

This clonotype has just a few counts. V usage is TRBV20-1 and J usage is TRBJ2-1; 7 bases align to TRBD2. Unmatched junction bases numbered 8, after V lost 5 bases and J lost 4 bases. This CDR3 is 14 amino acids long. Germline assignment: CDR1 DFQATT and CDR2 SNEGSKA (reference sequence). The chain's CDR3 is CSASSRGVYNEQFF. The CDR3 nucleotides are TGCAGTGCTTCATCCCGGGGGGTTTACAATGAGCAGTTCTTC.

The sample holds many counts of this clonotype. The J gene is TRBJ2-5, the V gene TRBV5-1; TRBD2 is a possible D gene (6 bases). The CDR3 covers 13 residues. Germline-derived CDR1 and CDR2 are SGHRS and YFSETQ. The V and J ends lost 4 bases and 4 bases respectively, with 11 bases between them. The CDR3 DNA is TGCGCCAGCAGCGGAGGGCTAGGAGAGACCCAGTACTTC. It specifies CASSGGLGETQYF.

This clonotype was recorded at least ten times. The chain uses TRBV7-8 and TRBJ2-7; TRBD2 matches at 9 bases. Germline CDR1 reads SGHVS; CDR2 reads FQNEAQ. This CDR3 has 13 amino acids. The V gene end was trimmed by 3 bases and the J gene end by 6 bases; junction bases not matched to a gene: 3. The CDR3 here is CASSLREGPEQYF. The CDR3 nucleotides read TGTGCCAGCAGCTTGCGGGAGGGCCCCGAGCAGTACTTC. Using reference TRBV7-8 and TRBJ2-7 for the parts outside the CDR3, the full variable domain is GAGVSQSPRYKVAKRGQDVALRCDPISGHVSLFWYQQALGQGPEFLTYFQNEAQLDKSGLPSDRFFAERPEGSVSTLKIQRTQQEDSAVYLCASSLREGPEQYFGPGTRLTVT.

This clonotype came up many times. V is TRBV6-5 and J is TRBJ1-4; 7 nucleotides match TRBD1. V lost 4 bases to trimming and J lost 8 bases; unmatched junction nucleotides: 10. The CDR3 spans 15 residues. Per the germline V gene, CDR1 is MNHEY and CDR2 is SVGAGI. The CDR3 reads CASSLTGTMMEKLFF. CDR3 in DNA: TGTGCCAGCAGTTTGACAGGGACAATGATGGAAAAACTGTTTTTT.

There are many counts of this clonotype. As DNA, the CDR3 is TGTGCCAGCCTAGGGGACGATTCCTACGAGCAGTACTTC. It codes for CASLGDDSYEQYF. This chain joins TRBV7-9 and TRBJ2-7; D is possibly TRBD1 or TRBD2 (5 bases each). CDR3 length equals 13 residues. Trimming took 8 bases from V and 1 from J, leaving 12 bases between them. Germline-derived CDR1 and CDR2 are SEHNR and FQNEAQ (reference sequence).

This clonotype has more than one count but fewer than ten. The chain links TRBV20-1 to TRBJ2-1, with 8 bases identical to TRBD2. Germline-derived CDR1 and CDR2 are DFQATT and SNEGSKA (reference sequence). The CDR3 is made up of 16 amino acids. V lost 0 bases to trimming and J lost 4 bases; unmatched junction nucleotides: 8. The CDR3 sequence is CSARDEVGRGYNEQFF. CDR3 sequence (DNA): TGCAGTGCTAGAGATGAAGTCGGGAGGGGATACAATGAGCAGTTCTTC.

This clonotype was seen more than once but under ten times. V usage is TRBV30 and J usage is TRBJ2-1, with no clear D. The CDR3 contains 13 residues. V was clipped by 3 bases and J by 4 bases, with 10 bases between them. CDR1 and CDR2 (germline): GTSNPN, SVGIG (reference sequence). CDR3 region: CAWRATIYNEQFF. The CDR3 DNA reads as TGTGCCTGGAGAGCCACAATTTACAATGAGCAGTTCTTC.

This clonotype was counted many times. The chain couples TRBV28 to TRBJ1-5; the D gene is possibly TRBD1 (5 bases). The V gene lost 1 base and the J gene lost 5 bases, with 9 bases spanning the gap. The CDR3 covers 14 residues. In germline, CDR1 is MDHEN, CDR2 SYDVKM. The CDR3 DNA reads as TGTGCCAGCAGTTTATCAGGGTCCGATCAGCCCCAGCATTTT. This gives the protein CASSLSGSDQPQHF.

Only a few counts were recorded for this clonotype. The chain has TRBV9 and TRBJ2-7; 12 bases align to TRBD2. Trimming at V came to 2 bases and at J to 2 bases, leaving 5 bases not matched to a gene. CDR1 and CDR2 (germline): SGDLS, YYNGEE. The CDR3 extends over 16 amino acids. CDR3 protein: CASSVGTSGFPYEQYF. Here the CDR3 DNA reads TGTGCCAGCAGCGTCGGGACTAGCGGGTTCCCCTACGAGCAGTACTTC.

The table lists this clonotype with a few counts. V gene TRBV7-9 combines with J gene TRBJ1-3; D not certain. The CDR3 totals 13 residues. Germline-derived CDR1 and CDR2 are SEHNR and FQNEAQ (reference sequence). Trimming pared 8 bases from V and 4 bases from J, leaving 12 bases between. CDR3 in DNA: TGTGCCAGCGCCCGAGCGGCGGGAAACACCATATATTTT. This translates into CASARAAGNTIYF.

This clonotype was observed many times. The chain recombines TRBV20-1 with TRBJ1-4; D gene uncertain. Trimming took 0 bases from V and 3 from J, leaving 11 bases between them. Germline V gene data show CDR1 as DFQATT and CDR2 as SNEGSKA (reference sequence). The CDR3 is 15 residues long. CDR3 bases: TGCAGTGCTAGAGATTGGAGAGGGTCTAATGAAAAACTGTTTTTT. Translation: CSARDWRGSNEKLFF.

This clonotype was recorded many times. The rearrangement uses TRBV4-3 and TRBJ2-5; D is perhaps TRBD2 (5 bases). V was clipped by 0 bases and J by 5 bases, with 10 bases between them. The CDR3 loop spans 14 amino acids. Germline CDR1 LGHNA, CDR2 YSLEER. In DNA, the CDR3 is TGCGCCAGCAGCCAAGAGGCGGGTTGGGAGACCCAGTACTTC. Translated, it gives CASSQEAGWETQYF.

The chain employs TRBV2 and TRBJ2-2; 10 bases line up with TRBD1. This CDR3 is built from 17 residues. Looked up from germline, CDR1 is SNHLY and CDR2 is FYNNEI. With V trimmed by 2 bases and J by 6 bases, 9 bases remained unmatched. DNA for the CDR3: TGTGCCAGCAGTGAATTGGGGACAGGGGTAGATTCCGGGGAGCTGTTTTTT. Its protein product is CASSELGTGVDSGELFF.

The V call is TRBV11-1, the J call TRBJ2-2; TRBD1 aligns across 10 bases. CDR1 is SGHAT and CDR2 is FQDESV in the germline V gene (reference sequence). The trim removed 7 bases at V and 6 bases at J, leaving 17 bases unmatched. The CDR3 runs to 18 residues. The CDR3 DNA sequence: TGTGCCAGCACCAAATGGACAGGGGGGTCCGCAGTTTCCGGGGAGCTGTTTTTT. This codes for CASTKWTGGSAVSGELFF.

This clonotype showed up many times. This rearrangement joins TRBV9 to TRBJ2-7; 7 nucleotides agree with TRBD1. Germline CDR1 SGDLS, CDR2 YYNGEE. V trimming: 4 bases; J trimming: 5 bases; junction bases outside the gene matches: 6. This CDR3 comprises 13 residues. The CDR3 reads CASSLGTAHEQYF. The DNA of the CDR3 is TGTGCCAGCAGCCTTGGGACAGCTCACGAGCAGTACTTC.

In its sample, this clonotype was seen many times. Written as DNA, the CDR3 is TGCGCCAGCAGCCAAGATGAGAGGGCGTACAATGAGCAGTTCTTC. Translating it yields CASSQDERAYNEQFF. The chain recombines TRBV4-3 with TRBJ2-1; D is perhaps TRBD2 (5 bases). Germline V gives CDR1 LGHNA, CDR2 YSLEER. The ends were cut back, 0 bases at V and 4 bases at J, with 10 bases in the middle. This CDR3 region has 15 residues.

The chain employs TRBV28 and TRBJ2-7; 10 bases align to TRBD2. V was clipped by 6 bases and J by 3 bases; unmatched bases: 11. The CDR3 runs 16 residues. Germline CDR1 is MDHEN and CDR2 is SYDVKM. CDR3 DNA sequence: TGTGCCAGCAGGACGGGACAACTAGCGGGGTACTACGAGCAGTACTTC. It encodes CASRTGQLAGYYEQYF. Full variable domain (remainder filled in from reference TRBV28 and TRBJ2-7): DVKVTQSSRYLVKRTGEKVFLECVQDMDHENMFWYRQDPGLGLRLIYFSYDVKMKEKGDIPEGYSVSREKKERFSLILESASTNQTSMYLCASRTGQLAGYYEQYFGPGTRLTVT.

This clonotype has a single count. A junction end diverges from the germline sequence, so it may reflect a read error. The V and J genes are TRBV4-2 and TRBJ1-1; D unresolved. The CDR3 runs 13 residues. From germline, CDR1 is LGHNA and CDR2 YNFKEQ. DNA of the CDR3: TGTGCCAGGAGCCCCGGGCCCGTTACTGAAGCTTTCTTT. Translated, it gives CARSPGPVTEAFF.

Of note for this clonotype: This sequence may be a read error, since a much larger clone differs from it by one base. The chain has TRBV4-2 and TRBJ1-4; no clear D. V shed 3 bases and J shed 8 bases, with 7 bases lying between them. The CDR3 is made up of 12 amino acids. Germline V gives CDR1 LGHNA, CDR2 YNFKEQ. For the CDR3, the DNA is TGTGCCAGCAGCCAGGGAAAAGAAAAACTGTTTTTT. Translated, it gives CASSQGKEKLFF.

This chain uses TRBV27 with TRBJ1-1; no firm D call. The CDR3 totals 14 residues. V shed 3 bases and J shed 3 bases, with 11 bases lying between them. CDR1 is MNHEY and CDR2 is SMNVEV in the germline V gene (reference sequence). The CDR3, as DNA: TGTGCCAGCAGTTTTGCCTGGGGTTACACTGAAGCTTTCTTT. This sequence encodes CASSFAWGYTEAFF.

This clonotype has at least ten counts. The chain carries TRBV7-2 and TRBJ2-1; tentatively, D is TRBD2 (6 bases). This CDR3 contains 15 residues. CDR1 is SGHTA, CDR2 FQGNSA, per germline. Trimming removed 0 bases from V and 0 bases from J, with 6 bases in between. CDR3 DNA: TGTGCCAGCAGCTTAGCCGGGAGCTCCTACAATGAGCAGTTCTTC. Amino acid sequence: CASSLAGSSYNEQFF.

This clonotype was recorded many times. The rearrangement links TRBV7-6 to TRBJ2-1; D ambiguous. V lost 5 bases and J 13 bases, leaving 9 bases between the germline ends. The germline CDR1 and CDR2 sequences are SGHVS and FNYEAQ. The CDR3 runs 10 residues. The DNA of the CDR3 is TGTGCCAGCAGCGGCCCTGCCCAGTTCTTC. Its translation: CASSGPAQFF.

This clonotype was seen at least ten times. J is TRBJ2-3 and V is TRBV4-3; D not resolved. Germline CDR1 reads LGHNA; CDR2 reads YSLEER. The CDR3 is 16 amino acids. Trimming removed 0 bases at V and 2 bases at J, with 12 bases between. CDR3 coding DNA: TGCGCCAGCAGCCAAGAGGGTGGAAGAACCACAGATACGCAGTATTTT. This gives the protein CASSQEGGRTTDTQYF.